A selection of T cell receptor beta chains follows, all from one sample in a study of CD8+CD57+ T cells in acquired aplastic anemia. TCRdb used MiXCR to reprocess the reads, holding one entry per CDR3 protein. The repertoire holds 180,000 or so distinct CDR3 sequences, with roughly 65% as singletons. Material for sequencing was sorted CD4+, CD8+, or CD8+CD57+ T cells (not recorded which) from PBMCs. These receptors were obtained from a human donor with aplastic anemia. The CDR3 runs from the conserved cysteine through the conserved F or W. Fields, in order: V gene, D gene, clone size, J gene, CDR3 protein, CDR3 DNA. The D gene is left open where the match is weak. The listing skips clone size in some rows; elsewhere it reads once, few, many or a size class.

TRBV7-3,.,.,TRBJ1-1,CASSLGQPGGTEAFF,TGTGCCAGCAGCTTAGGACAGCCTGGGGGCACTGAAGCTTTCTTT
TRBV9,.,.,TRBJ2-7,CASSVAAAALYEQYF,TGTGCCAGCAGCGTAGCGGCGGCGGCTCTCTACGAGCAGTACTTC
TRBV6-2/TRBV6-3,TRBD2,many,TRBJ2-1,CASSYSLLAANGRFF,TGTGCCAGCAGTTACTCGTTACTAGCGGCCAACGGGCGGTTCTTC
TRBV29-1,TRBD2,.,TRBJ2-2,CSVVGGAGELFF,TGCAGCGTTGTGGGAGGGGCCGGGGAGCTGTTTTTT
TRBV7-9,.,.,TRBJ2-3,CASSSHLGVADTQYF,TGTGCCAGCAGCTCCCACTTGGGGGTAGCGGATACGCAGTATTTT
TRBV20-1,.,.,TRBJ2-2,CSAQGTTGELFF,TGCAGTGCTCAGGGGACAACCGGGGAGCTGTTTTTT
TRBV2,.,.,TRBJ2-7,CASSGSVVPTKQYF,TGTGCCAGCAGTGGGTCGGTTGTTCCTACGAAGCAGTACTTC
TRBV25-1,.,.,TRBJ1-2,CASSGSGSYGYTF,TGTGCCAGCAGTGGATCAGGGTCCTATGGCTACACCTTC
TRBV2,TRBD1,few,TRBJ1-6,CASSGGQFRSSPLHF,TGTGCCAGCAGTGGGGGACAGTTCCGGAGTTCACCCCTCCACTTT
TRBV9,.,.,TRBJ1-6,CASSVDPGGGRNSPLHF,TGTGCCAGCAGCGTAGACCCCGGCGGGGGTAGGAATTCACCCCTCCACTTT
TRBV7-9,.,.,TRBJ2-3,CASRPLRGRTDTQYF,TGTGCCAGCAGGCCCTTACGGGGCCGCACAGATACGCAGTATTTT
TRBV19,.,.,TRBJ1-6,CASRAWDSPLLF,TGTGCCAGTCGCGCGTGGGATTCGCCCCTCCTCTTT
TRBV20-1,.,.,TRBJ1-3,CSARPGRASGNTIYF,TGCAGTGCTAGACCAGGGCGCGCCTCTGGAAACACCATATATTTT
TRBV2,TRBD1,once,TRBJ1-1,CASHRGGTAEAFF,TGTGCCAGCCACAGGGGGGGGACGGCTGAAGCTTTCTTT
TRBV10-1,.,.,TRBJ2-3,CASSDKWGQGASTDTQYF,.
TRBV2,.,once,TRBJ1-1,CASSGDEMNTEAFF,TGTGCCAGCAGTGGAGACGAAATGAACACTGAAGCTTTCTTT
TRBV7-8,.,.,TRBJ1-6,CASSSLRGNNSPLHF,TGTGCCAGCAGCTCCCTCAGGGGTAATAATTCACCCCTCCACTTT
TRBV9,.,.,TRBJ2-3,CASSVVSTDTQYF,TGTGCCAGCAGCGTAGTTAGCACAGATACGCAGTATTTT
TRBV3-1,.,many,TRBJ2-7,CASSHRRDYEQYF,TGTGCCAGCAGCCATCGCAGGGACTACGAGCAGTACTTC
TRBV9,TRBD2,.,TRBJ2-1,CASSVGGSGNHNEQFF,TGTGCCAGCAGCGTAGGTGGTAGCGGGAACCACAATGAGCAGTTCTTC
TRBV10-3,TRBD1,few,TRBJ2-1,CASLRDRGHEQFF,TGTGCCAGTCTTCGGGACAGGGGTCATGAGCAGTTCTTC
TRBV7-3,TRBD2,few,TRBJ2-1,CASSSYGGEFNEQFF,TGTGCCAGCAGCTCCTACGGGGGGGAGTTCAATGAGCAGTTCTTC
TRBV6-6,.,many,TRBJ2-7,CASSYRGSLYEQYF,TGTGCCAGCAGTTATAGGGGGTCCCTCTACGAGCAGTACTTC
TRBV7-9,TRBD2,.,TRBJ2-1,CASSLQRGGTDTQFF,TGTGCCAGCAGCTTACAGCGGGGGGGCACAGATACGCAGTTCTTC
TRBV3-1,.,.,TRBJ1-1,CASSHASMAEAFF,TGTGCCAGCAGCCATGCTTCCATGGCTGAAGCTTTCTTT